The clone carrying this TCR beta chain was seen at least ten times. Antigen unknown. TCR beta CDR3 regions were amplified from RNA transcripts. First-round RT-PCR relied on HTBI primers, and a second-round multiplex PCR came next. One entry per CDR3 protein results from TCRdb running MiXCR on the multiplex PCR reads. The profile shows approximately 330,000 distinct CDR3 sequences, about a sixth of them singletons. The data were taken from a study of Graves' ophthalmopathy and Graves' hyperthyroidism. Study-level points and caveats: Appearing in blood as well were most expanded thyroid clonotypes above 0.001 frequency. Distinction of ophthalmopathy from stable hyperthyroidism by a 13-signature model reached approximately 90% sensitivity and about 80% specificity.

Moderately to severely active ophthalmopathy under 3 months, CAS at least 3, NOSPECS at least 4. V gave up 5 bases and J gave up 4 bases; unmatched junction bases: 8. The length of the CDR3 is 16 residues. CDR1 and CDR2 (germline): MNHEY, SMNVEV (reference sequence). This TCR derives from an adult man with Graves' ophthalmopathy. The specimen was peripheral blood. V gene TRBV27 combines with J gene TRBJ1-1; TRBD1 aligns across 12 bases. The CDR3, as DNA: TGTGCCAGCAGTACGGGACAGGGGGCGCCTGGCACTGAAGCTTTCTTT. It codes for CASSTGQGAPGTEAFF.